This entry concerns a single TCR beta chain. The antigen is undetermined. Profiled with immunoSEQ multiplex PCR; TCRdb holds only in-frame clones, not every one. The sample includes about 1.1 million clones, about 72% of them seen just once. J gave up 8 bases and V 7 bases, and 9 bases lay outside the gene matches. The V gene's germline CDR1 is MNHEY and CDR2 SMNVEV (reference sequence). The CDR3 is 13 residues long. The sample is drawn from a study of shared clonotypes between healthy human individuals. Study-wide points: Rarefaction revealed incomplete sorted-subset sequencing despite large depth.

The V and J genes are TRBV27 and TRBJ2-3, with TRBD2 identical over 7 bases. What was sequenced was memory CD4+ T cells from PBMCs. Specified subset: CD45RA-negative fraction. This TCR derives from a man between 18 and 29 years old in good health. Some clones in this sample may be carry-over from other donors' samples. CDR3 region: CASMAAGEGTQYF. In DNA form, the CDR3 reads TGTGCCAGCATGGCGGCGGGAGAGGGTACGCAGTATTTT.